Listed here are 23 T cell receptor beta chains from one sample, sequenced in a study of blood T cells in healthy people across ages. The second PCR ran roughly 6 to 11 cycles with a sample-barcoded 5' primer and J-beta primers. TCRdb analysed the 5' RACE reads with MiXCR anew, one entry per CDR3 protein. This sample has around 670,000 distinct CDR3 sequences, with roughly 31% found just once. The sequencing input was blood. These receptors originate from a woman aged 80 or over in good health.

This clonotype was counted at least ten times. This rearrangement joins TRBV7-9 to TRBJ2-1; D is unresolved. Trimming cost V 3 bases and J 5 bases, with 8 bases left between them. Germline assignment: CDR1 SEHNR and CDR2 FQNEAQ (reference sequence). The CDR3 length is 13 residues. The CDR3 region is CASSFLYHNEQFF. CDR3 bases: TGTGCCAGCAGCTTCCTCTATCACAATGAGCAGTTCTTC.

The V and J genes are TRBV9 and TRBJ1-1; a weak D match, TRBD1 (6 bases). The V and J ends lost 3 bases and 1 base respectively, with 10 bases between them. The CDR3 covers 14 residues. CDR1 and CDR2 (germline): SGDLS, YYNGEE. The CDR3 protein is CASSAAQGNTEAFF. CDR3 in DNA: TGTGCCAGCAGCGCAGCACAGGGGAACACTGAAGCTTTCTTT.

This clonotype was counted only a few times. The chain is built from TRBV7-2 and TRBJ2-7, with 8 bases matching TRBD2. J was trimmed by 7 bases and V by 6 bases; bases with no gene match: 8. The CDR3 covers 13 residues. Germline V lookup: CDR1 SGHTA, CDR2 FQGNSA. DNA for the CDR3: TGTGCCAGCAGACCATTAGCGGGGTGGGAGCAGTACTTC. Amino acids: CASRPLAGWEQYF.

Details on this clonotype: The junction does not match germline at one end; this may be a read error. The chain links TRBV12-3 or TRBV12-4 to TRBJ2-3, with a possible D match to TRBD2 (6 bases). The CDR3 spans 14 residues. CDR3 DNA: TGTGCCAGCAGTTTGGGAGCGGGCACAGATGCGCAGTATTTT. Translated, it gives CASSLGAGTDAQYF.

The chain couples TRBV7-9 to TRBJ2-1, with TRBD1 as a possible D gene (6 bases). The germline V and J ends were trimmed by 3 bases and 2 bases, with 11 bases remaining between them. The CDR3 length is 15 residues. Germline-derived CDR1 and CDR2 are SEHNR and FQNEAQ (reference sequence). CDR3 in amino acids: CASSFGGGPYNEQFF. The CDR3 DNA reads as TGTGCCAGCAGCTTCGGTGGGGGCCCCTACAATGAGCAGTTCTTC.

This clonotype was seen more than once but under ten times. The chain uses TRBV5-1 and TRBJ1-1; D is perhaps TRBD1 (5 bases). This CDR3 has 14 residues. Looked up from germline, CDR1 is SGHRS and CDR2 is YFSETQ. Trimming pared 2 bases from V and 4 bases from J, leaving 12 bases between. CDR3 loop: CASSFRQGPTEAFF. The CDR3 DNA sequence: TGCGCCAGCAGCTTCCGGCAGGGACCCACTGAAGCTTTCTTT.

This clonotype was seen many times. The rearrangement joins TRBV28 to TRBJ1-5; D remains ambiguous. The ends were cut back, 9 bases at V and 4 bases at J, with 7 bases in the middle. The CDR3 length is 11 residues. The germline CDR1 and CDR2 sequences are MDHEN and SYDVKM. CDR3: CASMKNQPQHF. CDR3 DNA sequence: TGTGCCAGTATGAAAAATCAGCCCCAGCATTTT.

As regards this clonotype: A much bigger clone sits one base away, suggesting this may be a read error. Since the CDR3 does not end with the conserved phenylalanine or tryptophan, this likely comes from a read error. The V gene is TRBV7-3, the J gene TRBJ2-4; no reliable D call. The DNA matches TRBJ2-5 better at its end, which makes the J call doubtful. This CDR3 is 13 amino acids long. CDR1 and CDR2 (germline): SGHTA, FQGTGA. In DNA form, the CDR3 reads TGTGCCAGCAGCTTATTTGCCAAAGAGACCCAGTACTGC. Translated: CASSLFAKETQYC.

This clonotype has a handful of counts. The genes are TRBV5-1 and TRBJ1-6; 9 bases agree with TRBD1. The germline V gene has CDR1 SGHRS and CDR2 YFSETQ. J lost 0 bases, V lost 4 bases, and 5 bases had no gene match. The CDR3 sequence is 17 residues long. CDR3 loop: CASSLGQGRSYNSPLHF. CDR3 nucleotide sequence: TGCGCCAGCAGCCTAGGACAGGGGCGCTCCTATAATTCACCCCTCCACTTT.

This clonotype has at least ten counts. The rearrangement links TRBV2 to TRBJ2-6; TRBD2 matches 7 bases. The CDR3 extends over 15 amino acids. J was trimmed by 8 bases and V by 6 bases; bases with no gene match: 10. The germline V gene has CDR1 SNHLY and CDR2 FYNNEI. CDR3 sequence: CASRESWGGTNVLTF. The CDR3 DNA reads as TGTGCCAGCAGAGAATCATGGGGGGGTACCAACGTCCTGACTTTC.

This clonotype was recorded at least ten times. The chain has TRBV20-1 and TRBJ1-2, with 7 bases lining up with TRBD1. J lost 5 bases, V lost 3 bases, and 3 bases had no gene match. From germline, CDR1 is DFQATT and CDR2 SNEGSKA (reference sequence). The CDR3 length is 12 residues. The CDR3, as DNA: TGCAGTGCTAGTACAGGGGAATATGGCTACACCTTC. Its translation: CSASTGEYGYTF.

Points on this clonotype: Mismatch with germline at one junction end may stem from a read error. The chain couples TRBV3-1 to TRBJ1-2, with no clear D. There are 16 residues in the CDR3. The germline V gene has CDR1 LGHDT and CDR2 YNNKEL (reference sequence). The CDR3 loop reads CTSSQIGRATNYGYTF. The CDR3 DNA follows: TGTACCAGCAGCCAGATAGGACGGGCCACTAACTATGGCTACACCTTC.

This clonotype was seen only a few times. The genes are TRBV5-1 and TRBJ2-7; 7 bases are shared with TRBD1. Trimming at V came to 1 base and at J to 0 bases, leaving 4 bases not matched to a gene. Germline CDR1 reads SGHRS; CDR2 reads YFSETQ. This CDR3 has 15 residues. The CDR3 nucleotides are TGCGCCAGCAGCTTGACGACAGGGAGCTCCTACGAGCAGTACTTC. Encoded protein: CASSLTTGSSYEQYF.

This clonotype was picked up many times. The limits of the CDR3 on the DNA are not certain, so only TCRdb's listed CDR3 is given. V usage is TRBV7-9 and J usage is TRBJ1-1. With termini counted, the CDR3 has 13 amino acids. The germline V gene encodes CDR1 SEHNR and CDR2 FQNEAQ (reference sequence). The CDR3 sequence is CASSFSLDTEAFF.

In its sample, this clonotype was seen once. The CDR3 does not end in the conserved phenylalanine or tryptophan, so this is likely a read error. The chain employs TRBV6-2 or TRBV6-3 and TRBJ2-2; a weak D match, TRBD2 (5 bases). Germline V lookup: CDR1 MNHEY, CDR2 SVGEGT. The CDR3 has 16 residues. V was clipped by 2 bases and J by 1 base, with 11 bases between them. The CDR3 region is CASSYTAEMNTGELFV. CDR3 sequence (DNA): TGTGCCAGCAGTTACACAGCGGAGATGAACACCGGGGAGCTGTTTGTT.

Details on this clonotype: This may be a read error, as it is one base from a much larger clone. V gene TRBV6-2 or TRBV6-3 combines with J gene TRBJ2-3; D uncertain. CDR3 length: 12 amino acids. Germline CDR1 MNHEY, CDR2 SVGEGT. Trimming left V 2 bases short and J 7 bases short, with 7 bases between. In DNA, the CDR3 is TGTGCCAGCAGTTACATGAGGAATACGCAGTATTTT. It specifies CASSYMRNTQYF.

This clonotype has a count of ten or more. The chain joins TRBV20-1 to TRBJ2-5; the D gene is possibly TRBD1 (7 bases). Per germline, CDR1 DFQATT and CDR2 SNEGSKA (reference sequence). CDR3 length equals 15 residues. Between the trimmed V and J ends, which lost 1 base and 4 bases, there was a span of 16 bases. The CDR3: CSARGGRGRRETQYF. DNA for the CDR3: TGCAGTGCTAGAGGGGGCAGGGGGAGGAGAGAGACCCAGTACTTC.

There are many counts of this clonotype. The chain uses TRBV29-1 and TRBJ2-3; D perhaps matches TRBD2 (5 bases). Germline assignment: CDR1 SQVTM and CDR2 ANQGSEA. V shed 3 bases and J shed 2 bases, with 9 bases lying between them. The CDR3 length is 13 residues. The CDR3 DNA follows: TGCAGCGTTGATCCGGGGTACACAGATACGCAGTATTTT. It is translated as CSVDPGYTDTQYF.

In its sample, this clonotype was seen a few times. This may be a read error: a much more frequent sequence differs by one nucleotide. J is TRBJ2-4 and V is TRBV5-1; D is possibly TRBD1 (5 bases). Trimming stripped 4 bases from V and 13 bases from J, with 24 bases between. The CDR3 extends over 15 amino acids. The V gene's germline CDR1 is SGHRS and CDR2 YFSETQ. This chain's CDR3 is CASSLNARGPYGQYF. The CDR3 coding sequence is TGCGCCAGCAGCCTGAATGCTAGGGGCCCCTACGGGCAGTACTTC. The whole variable domain, filled in from reference TRBV5-1 and TRBJ2-4, reads KAGVTQTPRYLIKTRGQQVTLSCSPISGHRSVSWYQQTPGQGLQFLFEYFSETQRNKGNFPGRFSGRQFSNSRSEMNVSTLELGDSALYLCASSLNARGPYGQYFGAGTRLSVL.

The chain links TRBV5-1 to TRBJ2-7; D is perhaps TRBD1 (7 bases). The CDR3 contains 14 residues. Germline V gene sequence: CDR1 SGHRS, CDR2 YFSETQ. V was trimmed by 2 bases and J by 3 bases, leaving 12 bases between them. In DNA form, the CDR3 reads TGCGCCAGCAGCTTCACAGGGGAGGTCTACGAGCAGTACTTC. Its translation is CASSFTGEVYEQYF.

Ten or more counts support this clonotype. The gene calls are TRBV14 and TRBJ2-3; D not resolved. Germline CDR1 reads SGHDN; CDR2 reads FVKESK. This CDR3 has 15 amino acids. The ends were cut back, 0 bases at V and 2 bases at J, with 9 bases in the middle. The CDR3 here is CASSQDAVVTDTQYF. The CDR3 DNA is TGTGCCAGCAGCCAAGATGCGGTGGTCACAGATACGCAGTATTTT.

The chain joins TRBV5-1 to TRBJ1-1; TRBD1 matches at 7 bases. The CDR3 is 16 residues long. The junction had 13 bases not matched to a gene; V was cut back by 4 bases and J by 4 bases. The germline V gene has CDR1 SGHRS and CDR2 YFSETQ. CDR3 coding DNA: TGCGCCAGCAGCCAGGACAGGTTGATCTTGGGCACTGAAGCTTTCTTT. This gives the protein CASSQDRLILGTEAFF.

V is TRBV7-2 and J is TRBJ2-5; tentatively, D is TRBD2 (6 bases). The CDR3 runs 17 residues. V was shortened by 0 bases and J by 11 bases, with 25 bases between the two germline ends. CDR1 and CDR2 (germline): SGHTA, FQGNSA. The chain's CDR3 is CASSLAGTLLIGNEQYF. The CDR3 DNA reads TGTGCCAGCAGCTTAGCCGGGACTTTACTAATCGGGAATGAGCAGTACTTC.